This TCR beta chain emerged from a study of CD4 T cells in relation to SARS-CoV-2 and coronaviruses. On the study more broadly: No peptide or an HIV-1 Nef peptide pool served as negative control. The restricting HLA molecule for shared crossreactive spike epitopes was mapped.

Germline trimming cut 5 bases from V and 8 bases from J; bases unmatched to any gene: 6. The CDR3 is 14 residues long. Germline CDR1 SGHAT, CDR2 FQNNGV. A note on this clone: Its antigen is not known.

Study-wide results and limits: Monoreactive clones expanded significantly more to SARS-CoV-2 than crossreactive clones did.

The unexposed donors gave CD4+ T cells in about 2011-2019, prior to COVID-19. The cells were cultured for roughly 11 days before CD4+ T cells were isolated. Cells permitting, SARS-CoV-2 S/N and four cold-coronavirus spikes were tested on unexposed-donor CD4+ T cells. The table came from immunoSEQ multiplex PCR; TCRdb's copy has only in-frame clones and leaves some out. The sample yields 15,000 to 20,000 clones, 70% to 90% seen once. The receptor's source is a human donor in good health. The genes are TRBV11-2 and TRBJ1-4; 9 bases fit TRBD1. The sequenced sample consisted of CD4+ T cells from PBMCs, cultured in vitro. CDR3 sequence reads: CASSRGQGGEKLFF. Here the CDR3 DNA reads TGTGCCAGCAGCCGGGGACAGGGAGGCGAAAAACTGTTTTTT.